These 17 T cell receptor beta chains were sequenced from one sample in a study of shared clonotypes between healthy human individuals. Clones were sequenced by immunoSEQ multiplex PCR, and TCRdb holds only the in-frame ones, with some missing. The table includes just over 2,000,000 clones, about 95% detected once. Terminally differentiated effector memory CD45RA+ cells were excluded by CCR7 positive selection of CD45RO-negative cells. Source material: naive CD8+ T cells sorted from blood. The receptors derive from a man aged 18 to 35 in good health.

V usage is TRBV10-2 and J usage is TRBJ2-1; possibly TRBD1 for D (5 bases). This CDR3 spans 17 amino acids. Between the trimmed V and J ends, which lost 6 bases and 8 bases, there was a span of 26 bases. Germline values: CDR1 WSHSY, CDR2 SAAADI. The chain's CDR3 is CASRPGSQALSGDEQFF. CDR3 sequence (DNA): TGCGCCAGCAGGCCAGGGTCGCAGGCGCTGAGTGGCGATGAGCAGTTCTTC.

J is TRBJ2-1 and V is TRBV27; D is unclear. Trimming shortened V by 3 bases and J by 5 bases, and 8 bases separated the two germline ends. The CDR3 is 13 amino acids. Germline V lookup: CDR1 MNHEY, CDR2 SMNVEV (reference sequence). CDR3 sequence reads: CASSFGHNNEQFF. Written as DNA, the CDR3 is TGTGCCAGCAGTTTTGGCCACAACAATGAGCAGTTCTTC.

The gene calls are TRBV7-3 and TRBJ2-7, with D uncertain. This CDR3 has 13 amino acids. V was shortened by 2 bases and J by 4 bases, with 9 bases between the two germline ends. Germline V gene sequence: CDR1 SGHTA, CDR2 FQGTGA. The CDR3 nucleotides read TGTGCCAGCAGCTTAGGGTCCGGGTACGAGCAGTACTTC. This gives the protein CASSLGSGYEQYF.

The V gene is TRBV28, the J gene TRBJ1-6; no firm D call. The CDR3 runs to 11 residues. The germline V gene has CDR1 MDHEN and CDR2 SYDVKM. V gave up 6 bases and J gave up 5 bases, with 2 bases separating them. The CDR3: CASSHNSPLHF. In DNA, the CDR3 is TGTGCCAGCAGCCATAATTCACCCCTCCACTTT.

V and J are TRBV7-3 and TRBJ1-1; D is possibly TRBD1 (5 bases). V lost 8 bases and J lost 5, with 21 bases in between. Germline V lookup: CDR1 SGHTA, CDR2 FQGTGA. The CDR3 spans 15 residues. This CDR3 is CASHPTGGDVTEAFF. The DNA for the CDR3 is TGTGCCAGCCACCCTACCGGGGGTGACGTGACTGAAGCTTTCTTT.

The chain couples TRBV15 to TRBJ2-7; tentatively, D is TRBD1 or TRBD2 (6 bases each). This CDR3 spans 15 amino acids. CDR1 LNHNV and CDR2 YYDKDF come from the germline V gene (reference sequence). V was cut by 5 bases and J by 3 bases, with 17 bases left in between. CDR3 bases: TGTGCCACCAGCCTCCCGGGGGCCCCCTTCTACGAGCAGTACTTC. This sequence encodes CATSLPGAPFYEQYF.

The V gene is TRBV7-9, the J gene TRBJ2-3, with 10 bases matching TRBD2. The CDR3 spans 14 residues. From germline, CDR1 is SEHNR and CDR2 FQNEAQ (reference sequence). The V gene end was trimmed by 7 bases and the J gene end by 1 base; junction bases not matched to a gene: 2. CDR3 loop: CASILAGGTDTQYF. The CDR3 DNA follows: TGTGCCAGCATCCTAGCGGGAGGCACAGATACGCAGTATTTT.

The chain joins TRBV5-1 to TRBJ2-3, with 9 positions matching TRBD1. CDR1 SGHRS and CDR2 YFSETQ come from the germline V gene. This CDR3 has 17 amino acids. V was clipped by 0 bases and J by 2 bases; unmatched bases: 7. The CDR3 here is CASSLGPTGGFTDTQYF. In DNA form, the CDR3 reads TGCGCCAGCAGCTTGGGACCAACAGGGGGCTTCACAGATACGCAGTATTTT.

This clone was picked up a small number of times. This same CDR3 is encoded by further DNA sequences in the sample. This chain uses TRBV27 with TRBJ2-1; the D is unclear. Germline values: CDR1 MNHEY, CDR2 SMNVEV (reference sequence). Trimming removed 3 bases at V and 4 bases at J, with 4 bases between. This CDR3 is 12 amino acids long. The CDR3 loop is CASSLGYNEQFF. Written as DNA, the CDR3 is TGTGCCAGCAGTTTGGGGTACAATGAGCAGTTCTTC.

This chain joins TRBV10-1 and TRBJ2-7; 7 bases map to TRBD1. Germline V gives CDR1 WNHNN, CDR2 SYGVQD (reference sequence). The CDR3 consists of 13 residues. V was clipped by 6 bases and J by 1 base; unmatched bases: 3. This CDR3 reads CASSKTGSYEQYF. The CDR3 region has the DNA TGCGCCAGCAGCAAGACAGGGTCCTACGAGCAGTACTTC.

V gene TRBV27 combines with J gene TRBJ2-7; TRBD1 might be the D (5 bases). The germline CDR1 and CDR2 sequences are MNHEY and SMNVEV (reference sequence). V lost 5 bases and J 6 bases, leaving 14 bases between the germline ends. CDR3 length: 13 amino acids. In nucleotides, the CDR3 is TGTGCCAGCAGTACCATCTCGACAGCCGAGCAGTACTTC. Amino acid sequence: CASSTISTAEQYF.

The V call is TRBV7-9, the J call TRBJ1-1; TRBD1 is a possible D gene (5 bases). In germline, CDR1 is SEHNR, CDR2 FQNEAQ (reference sequence). V was trimmed by 5 bases and J by 4 bases, leaving 17 bases between them. The CDR3 loop spans 15 amino acids. CDR3 nucleotide sequence: TGTGCCAGCAGCCCGAGGGAGGGGTTCAGCACTGAAGCTTTCTTT. Its protein is CASSPREGFSTEAFF.

There are a few counts of this clone. The genes are TRBV9 and TRBJ1-2, with D hard to call. Germline lookup yields CDR1 SGDLS and CDR2 YYNGEE. The CDR3 loop spans 14 amino acids. Trimming removed 3 bases at V and 4 bases at J, with 13 bases between. CDR3: CASSGRRASYGYTF. DNA for the CDR3: TGTGCCAGCAGCGGCAGGCGGGCTAGCTATGGCTACACCTTC.

On this clone itself: Other DNA sequences in the same sample also yield this CDR3. The chain joins TRBV5-1 to TRBJ1-4; the D gene is possibly TRBD1 (6 bases). V lost 0 bases and J lost 0, with 6 bases in between. The CDR3 sequence is 15 residues long. Per germline, CDR1 SGHRS and CDR2 YFSETQ. The CDR3 loop is CASSLEGATNEKLFF. The CDR3 DNA reads TGCGCCAGCAGCTTGGAGGGGGCAACTAATGAAAAACTGTTTTTT.

V gene TRBV13 combines with J gene TRBJ2-7; no definite D call. The V end lost 4 bases, the J end lost 0 bases, and 13 bases lay between the germline ends. The germline CDR1 and CDR2 sequences are PRHDT and FYEKMQ (reference sequence). This CDR3 comprises 15 residues. Here the CDR3 reads CASSSPPNGSYEQYF. CDR3 DNA: TGTGCCAGCAGCTCCCCCCCGAACGGCTCCTACGAGCAGTACTTC. The full variable domain, in which reference TRBV13 and TRBJ2-7 provide the parts outside the CDR3, is AAGVIQSPRHLIKEKRETATLKCYPIPRHDTVYWYQQGPGQDPQFLISFYEKMQSDKGSIPDRFSAQQFSDYHSELNMSSLELGDSALYFCASSSPPNGSYEQYFGPGTRLTVT.

This clone came up once. The rearrangement joins TRBV9 to TRBJ2-7; D may be TRBD1 or TRBD2 (6 bases each). CDR1 is SGDLS and CDR2 is YYNGEE in the germline V gene. This CDR3 region has 15 residues. Trimming stripped 0 bases from V and 2 bases from J, with 12 bases between. As DNA, the CDR3 is TGTGCCAGCAGCGTAGGTAGGGGGGAGGCCTACGAGCAGTACTTC. It specifies CASSVGRGEAYEQYF.

The chain employs TRBV19 and TRBJ1-5; 10 nucleotides line up with TRBD1. The CDR3 covers 17 residues. Germline assignment: CDR1 LNHDA and CDR2 SQIVND (reference sequence). J gave up 9 bases and V 3 bases, and 14 bases lay outside the gene matches. In DNA form, the CDR3 reads TGTGCCAGTAGTATGATAGTAGGACAGGGGGAAGGTAGGCCCCAGCATTTT. This codes for CASSMIVGQGEGRPQHF.